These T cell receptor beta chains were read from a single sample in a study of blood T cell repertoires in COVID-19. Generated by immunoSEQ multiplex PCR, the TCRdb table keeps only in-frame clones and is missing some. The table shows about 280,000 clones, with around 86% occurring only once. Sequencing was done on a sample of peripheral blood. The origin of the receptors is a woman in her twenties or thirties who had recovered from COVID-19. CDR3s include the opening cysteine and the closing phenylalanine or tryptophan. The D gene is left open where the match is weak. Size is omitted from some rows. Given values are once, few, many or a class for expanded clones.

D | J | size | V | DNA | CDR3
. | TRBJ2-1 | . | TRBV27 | TGTGCCAGCAGTTCTAAGGGGCGATTACCCAATGAGCAGTTCTTC | CASSSKGRLPNEQFF
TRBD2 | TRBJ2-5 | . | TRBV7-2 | TGTGCCAGCAGCTTATACCGGGGGGTCGGGGAGACCCAGTACTTC | CASSLYRGVGETQYF
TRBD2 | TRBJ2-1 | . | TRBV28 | TGTGCCAGCAGCACGACTAGCGGGAGTCGGGATGAGCAGTTCTTC | CASSTTSGSRDEQFF
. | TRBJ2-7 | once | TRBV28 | TGTGCGAGCACCAGGGGTCCTCTCTCCTACGAGCAGTACTTC | CASTRGPLSYEQYF
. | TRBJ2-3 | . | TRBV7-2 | TGTGCCAGCAGATCCATCACAGATACGCAGTATTTT | CASRSITDTQYF
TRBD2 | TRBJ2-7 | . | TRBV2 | TGTGCCAGCAGTCCAACCGGGACTAGCGGGAGGGCCCCTTACGAGCAGTACTTC | CASSPTGTSGRAPYEQYF
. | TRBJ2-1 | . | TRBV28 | TGTGCCAGCAGTTTGTCGGCGTGGCCAGGGTACTCCTACAATGAGCAGTTCTTC | CASSLSAWPGYSYNEQFF
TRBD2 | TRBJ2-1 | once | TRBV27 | TGTGCCAGCAGTTTACCGGGACTAGCGGGAGGCCCCTCCTACAATGAGCAGTTCTTC | CASSLPGLAGGPSYNEQFF
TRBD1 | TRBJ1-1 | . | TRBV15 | TGTGCCACCGGTACGACAGGGAGCCCTGAAGCTTTCTTT | CATGTTGSPEAFF
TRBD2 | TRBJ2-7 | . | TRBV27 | TGTGCCAGCAGTTTCGGCGGGGGGAGCTCCTACGAGCAGTACTTC | CASSFGGGSSYEQYF
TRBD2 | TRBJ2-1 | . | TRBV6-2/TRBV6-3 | TGTGCCAGCAGTTACTCCGCTAGCGGGGTTAAGCGTCCTGAGCAGTTCTTC | CASSYSASGVKRPEQFF
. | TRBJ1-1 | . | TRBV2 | TGTGCCAGCCTGGGACACCTGAACACTGAAGCTTTCTTT | CASLGHLNTEAFF
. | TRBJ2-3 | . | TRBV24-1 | TGTGCCACCAGTGCCCTGGGGGGTACGCAGTATTTT | CATSALGGTQYF
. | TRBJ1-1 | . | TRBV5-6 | TGTGCCAGCAGCTTGTCAGTGAACACTGAAGCTTTCTTT | CASSLSVNTEAFF
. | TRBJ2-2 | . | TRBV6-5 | TGTGCCAGCACCTCAGGAATGAACACCGGGGAGCTGTTTTTT | CASTSGMNTGELFF
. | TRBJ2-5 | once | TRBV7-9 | TGTGCCAGCAGCTTAGCCGTGTCTCAAGAGACCCAGTACTTC | CASSLAVSQETQYF
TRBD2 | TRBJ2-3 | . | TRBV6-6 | TGTGCCAGCAGTACTGGACTAGCGGGGATCACAGATACGCAGTATTTT | CASSTGLAGITDTQYF